This T cell receptor (beta chain) was sequenced for a study of shared clonotypes between healthy human individuals. Per the germline V gene, CDR1 is MDHEN and CDR2 is SYDVKM. The length of the CDR3 is 15 residues. V gave up 5 bases and J gave up 2 bases, with 12 bases separating them. The naive CD8 subset, CD45RO-negative cells positively selected for CCR7, excluded terminally differentiated effector memory CD45RA+ cells. Authors' data handling: Filtering differed since immunoSEQ provided only junctions, with no quality scores. TCRdb's table, derived via immunoSEQ multiplex PCR, lists solely in-frame clones and lacks some. V and J calls and clone size are copied from that table; D and trimming were computed from the DNA. The sample records millions of clones, about 95% being singletons.

Sequenced sample: naive CD8+ T cells sorted from blood. The V and J genes are TRBV28 and TRBJ2-2, with D maybe TRBD1 (6 bases). The source is a young man in good health. In DNA form, the CDR3 reads TGTGCCAGCAGTGTCGGGACATATAACACCGGGGAGCTGTTTTTT. Amino acids: CASSVGTYNTGELFF.